This entry is about one TCR beta chain. Its antigen remains unknown. This record belongs to a study of T cell responses to AZD1222 COVID-19 vaccine. Study conclusions and caveats: With dominance at 160-218 and 743-854, vaccine-associated CD4 TCRs spanned spike. There were repertoire samples only from the period after the peak T cell response. White British donors predominated, females outnumbered males, and clonal diversity was possibly underestimated.

The V gene's germline CDR1 is SGHNT and CDR2 YENEEA. This CDR3 contains 16 residues. Trimming took off 0 bases at V and 7 bases at J, with 19 bases between the two ends. The table came from immunoSEQ multiplex PCR; TCRdb's copy has only in-frame clones and leaves some out. The table has roughly 150,000 clones, around 93% seen once. The receptor's source is an adult who received the AZD1222 COVID-19 vaccine. The sample here was peripheral blood, taken 28 days after the second AZD1222 dose. The V and J genes are TRBV11-3 and TRBJ2-7; D is undetermined. The CDR3 DNA follows: TGTGCCAGCAGCTTAGATCCTGGACCGCCGCCTAGAGAGCAGTACTTC. Translation: CASSLDPGPPPREQYF.